This TCR beta chain emerged from a study of blood T cell repertoires in COVID-19. Study-wide context: COVID-19 samples from acute and convalescent phases originated in the United States, Italy and Spain. From T cells, B-cell-depleted T cells, or PBMCs came the material, which was cDNA or gDNA.

The sample holds a few counts of this clone. CDR1 is SGHAT and CDR2 is FQNNGV in the germline V gene. Trimming at V came to 5 bases and at J to 4 bases, leaving 6 bases not matched to a gene. The CDR3 sequence is 15 residues long. The authors' processing: Nucleated cell number was recorded as an estimate derived from reference gene primer amplification. TCRdb's table, derived via immunoSEQ multiplex PCR, lists solely in-frame clones and lacks some. V and J calls and clone size come straight from that table; D and trimming were deduced from the DNA. Here the sample spans approximately 150,000 clones, about 80% being singletons.

The rearrangement uses TRBV11-2 and TRBJ2-1; 9 bases are a match to TRBD2. The sequence was obtained from a man between 65 and 85 years old with active or convalescent COVID-19. Input material: peripheral blood. CDR3 sequence: CASSAGLAPYNEQFF. The CDR3 nucleotides are TGTGCCAGCAGCGCGGGACTAGCACCTTACAATGAGCAGTTCTTC.